Below are 21 T cell receptor beta chains sequenced from a single sample in a study of cytomegalovirus exposure and HLA in healthy donors. The PCR used 60 Vbeta and 13 Jbeta primers. This table comes from immunoSEQ multiplex PCR, and its TCRdb copy is limited to in-frame clones, with some not included. The table has about 160,000 clones, 80% to 90% seen once. The sample was PBMCs. Receptors were obtained from a woman under 30 in good health and CMV-seronegative.

This clone was picked up one time. V and J are TRBV10-3 and TRBJ2-7, with unresolved D. CDR3 length: 12 residues. CDR1 ENHRY and CDR2 SYGVKD come from the germline V gene. The V and J ends lost 5 bases and 4 bases respectively, with 9 bases between them. The CDR3 DNA reads as TGTGCCATCAGTAGCGCGGCATACGAGCAGTACTTC. Translating it yields CAISSAAYEQYF.

The chain is built from TRBV6-1 and TRBJ2-7; 8 nucleotides line up with TRBD2. The V segment lost 11 bases and the J segment 2 bases; nucleotides outside the gene matches: 8. From germline, CDR1 is MNHNS and CDR2 SASEGT. This CDR3 is 13 amino acids long. The CDR3 coding sequence is TGTGCCGTCTCTCCAGCGGGAGCCTACGAGCAGTACTTC. Amino acid sequence: CAVSPAGAYEQYF.

J is TRBJ1-5 and V is TRBV6-5, with D unresolved. This CDR3 has 15 residues. Germline CDR1 reads MNHEY; CDR2 reads SVGAGI. Trimming took off 6 bases at V and 4 bases at J, with 16 bases between the two ends. CDR3 in amino acids: CASSQDYDLNQPQHF. Here the CDR3 DNA reads TGTGCCAGCAGCCAGGACTATGACTTGAATCAGCCCCAGCATTTT.

The chain employs TRBV2 and TRBJ1-5; the D gene is possibly TRBD1 (6 bases). The CDR3 runs 16 residues. Germline V lookup: CDR1 SNHLY, CDR2 FYNNEI. V was shortened by 6 bases and J by 0 bases, with 15 bases between the two germline ends. This CDR3 reads CASSPGQRHSNQPQHF. Here the CDR3 DNA reads TGTGCCAGCAGCCCCGGACAGAGACATAGCAATCAGCCCCAGCATTTT.

The chain is built from TRBV9 and TRBJ1-2, with D maybe TRBD1 (5 bases). V lost 0 bases to trimming and J lost 8 bases, with 14 bases between them. Germline V gene lookup returns CDR1 SGDLS and CDR2 YYNGEE. The CDR3 loop spans 14 amino acids. The CDR3 DNA follows: TGTGCCAGCAGCGTAGAGGGCCAGAAGGGGGGCTACACCTTC. Its translation is CASSVEGQKGGYTF.

The gene calls are TRBV5-4 and TRBJ1-2; D is perhaps TRBD1 (6 bases). V shed 4 bases and J shed 6 bases, with 10 bases lying between them. The germline CDR1 and CDR2 sequences are SGHNT and YYREEE (reference sequence). This CDR3 spans 12 amino acids. The CDR3 loop is CASSLNRDGYTF. For the CDR3, the DNA is TGTGCCAGCAGCCTTAACAGGGATGGCTACACCTTC.

As for this clone: Distinct nucleotide sequences in the sample also encode this CDR3. The rearrangement joins TRBV28 to TRBJ2-7; 11 bases match TRBD2. Germline V lookup: CDR1 MDHEN, CDR2 SYDVKM. Trimming removed 2 bases from V and 0 bases from J; junction bases left unmatched: 0. CDR3 length: 15 residues. The CDR3 DNA reads as TGTGCCAGCAGTTTAGGGACTAGCGGCTCCTACGAGCAGTACTTC. It yields the protein CASSLGTSGSYEQYF.

The rearrangement uses TRBV28 and TRBJ1-5; 11 positions agree with TRBD1. Germline values: CDR1 MDHEN, CDR2 SYDVKM. This CDR3 comprises 15 residues. The ends lost 6 bases at V and 6 bases at J; junction bases unmatched: 7. The CDR3 bases are TGTGCCAGCAGCCTCGGACAGGGGGCTTTTCAGCCCCAGCATTTT. Its translation is CASSLGQGAFQPQHF.

A few counts support this clone. The V gene is TRBV2, the J gene TRBJ2-2, with D hard to call. The length of the CDR3 is 14 residues. The V gene lost 6 bases and the J gene lost 0 bases, with 8 bases spanning the gap. Germline CDR1 reads SNHLY; CDR2 reads FYNNEI. This CDR3 is CASRNEANTGELFF. The CDR3 bases are TGTGCCAGCAGAAACGAGGCGAACACCGGGGAGCTGTTTTTT.

V usage is TRBV6-5 and J usage is TRBJ2-7, with 8 nucleotides matching TRBD1. The V and J ends lost 2 bases and 3 bases, in that order; junction bases with no gene match: 6. The CDR3 covers 15 residues. Looked up from germline, CDR1 is MNHEY and CDR2 is SVGAGI. Here the CDR3 DNA reads TGTGCCAGCAGTTACGGACAGGGCGGCAGCTACGAGCAGTACTTC. This sequence encodes CASSYGQGGSYEQYF.

V gene TRBV4-2 combines with J gene TRBJ2-7, with D possibly matching TRBD1 (6 bases). The CDR3 sequence is 16 residues long. With 0 bases removed from V and 4 bases from J, the gap between germline ends came to 16 bases. CDR1 LGHNA and CDR2 YNFKEQ come from the germline V gene. In DNA form, the CDR3 reads TGTGCCAGCAGCCAAGAGGCAGGGGACCCTTCTTACGAGCAGTACTTC. Amino acids: CASSQEAGDPSYEQYF.

V usage is TRBV25-1 and J usage is TRBJ2-7; 9 bases line up with TRBD1. V trimming: 6 bases; J trimming: 1 base; junction bases outside the gene matches: 4. The CDR3 covers 14 residues. The germline V gene has CDR1 MGHDK and CDR2 SYGVNS. The CDR3 spells CASRKTGGSYEQYF. In DNA, the CDR3 is TGTGCCAGCAGGAAGACAGGGGGTTCCTACGAGCAGTACTTC.

This sequence joins TRBV19 and TRBJ2-1; TRBD1 aligns across 7 bases. The CDR3 sequence is 18 residues long. Germline loops: CDR1 LNHDA, CDR2 SQIVND (reference sequence). V trimming: 6 bases; J trimming: 2 bases; junction bases outside the gene matches: 16. Written as DNA, the CDR3 is TGTGCCAGTAGGAGTATATTCCCCCGGGACAGAGCCTACAATGAGCAGTTCTTC. This translates into CASRSIFPRDRAYNEQFF.

The chain employs TRBV6-4 and TRBJ1-1, with TRBD1 as a possible D gene (5 bases). There are 14 residues in the CDR3. Germline CDR1 reads MRHNA; CDR2 reads SNTAGT. V was clipped by 1 base and J by 5 bases, with 11 bases between them. CDR3 residues: CASSDWAGRTEAFF. In DNA form, the CDR3 reads TGTGCCAGCAGTGACTGGGCAGGGAGGACTGAAGCTTTCTTT.

The rearrangement joins TRBV28 to TRBJ2-3, with 7 bases fitting TRBD2. V lost 7 bases, J lost 3 bases, and 25 bases stayed unmatched. The CDR3 is made up of 20 amino acids. Germline lookup yields CDR1 MDHEN and CDR2 SYDVKM. The CDR3 DNA sequence: TGTGCCAGCAACCCACGCCATGGGCTAGCGGTCCCCGGAGGGACAGATACGCAGTATTTT. Its protein product is CASNPRHGLAVPGGTDTQYF.

This clone was seen once. This rearrangement joins TRBV6-1 to TRBJ1-6, with D perhaps TRBD1 (5 bases). V was pared by 1 base and J by 11 bases, with 9 bases between. The germline V gene encodes CDR1 MNHNS and CDR2 SASEGT. The CDR3 consists of 13 residues. The CDR3 sequence: CASSEVFRAPLHF. CDR3 nucleotide sequence: TGTGCCAGCAGTGAAGTATTCAGGGCACCCCTCCACTTT.

This sequence joins TRBV19 and TRBJ2-4, with D possibly being TRBD2 (6 bases). V lost 5 bases, J lost 4 bases, and 21 bases lay in between. The CDR3 sequence is 17 residues long. In germline, CDR1 is LNHDA, CDR2 SQIVND (reference sequence). The CDR3 is CASSRAASALVKNIQYF. The CDR3 DNA sequence: TGTGCCAGTAGTCGAGCAGCTAGCGCGCTGGTGAAAAACATTCAGTACTTC.

This clone was recorded a few times. The chain recombines TRBV5-1 with TRBJ2-2, with 7 nucleotides matching TRBD1. Germline V gives CDR1 SGHRS, CDR2 YFSETQ. The CDR3 has 15 amino acids. The ends lost 7 bases at V and 5 bases at J; junction bases unmatched: 11. The CDR3 reads CASGPGQEGTGELFF. CDR3 in DNA: TGCGCCAGCGGACCCGGACAGGAAGGGACCGGGGAGCTGTTTTTT.

The V call is TRBV15, the J call TRBJ1-2; TRBD1 aligns across 8 bases. The CDR3 has 14 residues. From germline, CDR1 is LNHNV and CDR2 YYDKDF (reference sequence). V lost 6 bases and J lost 5; bases outside the gene matches: 8. This chain's CDR3 is CATSSDRGGYGYTF. CDR3 bases: TGTGCCACCAGTAGCGACAGGGGAGGATATGGCTACACCTTC.

V gene TRBV10-2 combines with J gene TRBJ1-1, with 11 bases identical to TRBD1. J gave up 0 bases and V 7 bases, and 7 bases lay outside the gene matches. The CDR3 extends over 16 amino acids. Germline V gives CDR1 WSHSY, CDR2 SAAADI. For the CDR3, the DNA is TGCGCCAGCACCGGACAGGGGGCCCAGATGAACACTGAAGCTTTCTTT. Translation gives CASTGQGAQMNTEAFF.

For this clone: One end of the junction does not line up with germline, which may come from a read error. The chain has TRBV28 and TRBJ1-5; D is perhaps TRBD1 (5 bases). This CDR3 spans 14 amino acids. Germline CDR1 and CDR2: MDHEN and SYDVKM. This CDR3 reads CAGSLKGFNQPQHF. DNA of the CDR3: TGTGCCGGCAGTTTGAAGGGGTTCAATCAGCCCCAGCATTTT.